This entry is about one T cell receptor beta chain. Its antigen is unidentified. The CDR3 has 16 residues. Germline CDR1 is SGHRS and CDR2 is YFSETQ. Trimming at V came to 4 bases and at J to 0 bases, leaving 6 bases not matched to a gene. The data derive from a study of shared clonotypes between healthy human individuals. About the study: CD4 naive cells filled three plates per donor, CD4 memory three, CD8 naive two and CD8 memory one.

Generated by immunoSEQ multiplex PCR, the TCRdb table keeps only in-frame clones and is missing some. The table has 800,000 to 1,200,000 clones, around 78% seen once. Broader study findings: Only blood underwent sampling, and tissue repertoires likely differ. Rarefaction analysis demonstrated incomplete sorted-subset sequencing notwithstanding large depth.

The rearrangement uses TRBV5-1 and TRBJ2-2, with 7 bases aligning to TRBD1. The receptor comes from a man aged 18 to 29 in good health. Some clones in this sample may be carry-over from other donors' samples. The sequenced sample was memory CD4+ T cells from PBMCs. Subset denoted: CD45RA-negative fraction. The CDR3 bases are TGCGCCAGCAGCCGGTCCGGGACAGCGAACACCGGGGAGCTGTTTTTT. This codes for CASSRSGTANTGELFF.